This T cell receptor beta chain comes out of a study of blood T cells in healthy people across ages. Study-wide findings and caveats: No conclusive comparison of naive versus antigen-experienced cells was possible with unsorted PBMCs. Diversity estimates drawn from one million T cells were deemed underestimates.

With a J-beta primer mix and a sample-barcoded 5' primer, a second PCR ran about 6 to 11 cycles. Each CDR3 protein is one row after TCRdb ran MiXCR on the 5' RACE reads. This sample has approximately 1,700,000 distinct CDR3 sequences, with 39% found just once. Healthy individuals of Caucasian origin from Russia, aged roughly 6 to 90, served as donors. Every sample gave at least 5.5 micrograms of total RNA when it was extracted. V lost 6 bases, J lost 5 bases, and 10 bases stayed unmatched. Looked up from germline, CDR1 is SQVTM and CDR2 is ANQGSEA. The CDR3 has 14 residues. As regards this clonotype: Antigen: not known.

This chain links TRBV29-1 with TRBJ1-2, with 9 bases matching TRBD1. This sequence originates from a human donor in good health. The sequencing sample was made of blood. DNA of the CDR3: TGCAGCGTACCGAAAAGACAGGGGGAATATGGCTACACCTTC. Its protein is CSVPKRQGEYGYTF.